The T cell receptor (beta chain) under discussion was sequenced for a study of T cell responses to AZD1222 COVID-19 vaccine. Study-level findings and limits: Among vaccine-associated CD4 TCRs, coverage spanned spike, with dominance at 160-218 and 743-854.

As for this clone: Its antigen is still unknown.

Profiled with immunoSEQ multiplex PCR; TCRdb holds only in-frame clones, not every one. The repertoire has approximately 130,000 clones, 93% of them found once; the top ten carry about 0.86%. Germline V CDR1 and CDR2: SEHNR, FQNEAQ (reference sequence). The V and J ends lost 2 bases and 1 base respectively, with 14 bases between them. This CDR3 has 16 amino acids. The specimen comprised peripheral blood, sampled on day 0 of AZD1222 vaccination. This TCR was recovered from an adult in good health. The chain joins TRBV7-9 to TRBJ1-1, with a weak D call TRBD1 (5 bases). The CDR3 DNA follows: TGTGCCAGCAGCTTACAATACCCAGGGAAGAACACTGAAGCTTTCTTT. Encoded protein: CASSLQYPGKNTEAFF.